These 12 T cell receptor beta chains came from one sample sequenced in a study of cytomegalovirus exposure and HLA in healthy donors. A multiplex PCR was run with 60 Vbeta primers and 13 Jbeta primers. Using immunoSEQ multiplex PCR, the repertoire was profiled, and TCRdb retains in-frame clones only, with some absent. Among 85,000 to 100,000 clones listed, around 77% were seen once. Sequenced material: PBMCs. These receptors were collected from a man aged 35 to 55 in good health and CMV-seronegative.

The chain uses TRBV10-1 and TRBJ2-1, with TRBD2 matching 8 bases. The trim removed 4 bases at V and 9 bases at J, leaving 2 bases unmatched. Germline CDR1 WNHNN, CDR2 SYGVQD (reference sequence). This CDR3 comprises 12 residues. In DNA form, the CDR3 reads TGCGCCAGCAGTGTGGCGGGAGGTGAGCAGTTCTTC. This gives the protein CASSVAGGEQFF.

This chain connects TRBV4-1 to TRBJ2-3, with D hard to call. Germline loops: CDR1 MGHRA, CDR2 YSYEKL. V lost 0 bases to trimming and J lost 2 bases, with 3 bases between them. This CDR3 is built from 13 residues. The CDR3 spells CASSQDITDTQYF. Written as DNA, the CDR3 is TGCGCCAGCAGCCAAGACATCACAGATACGCAGTATTTT.

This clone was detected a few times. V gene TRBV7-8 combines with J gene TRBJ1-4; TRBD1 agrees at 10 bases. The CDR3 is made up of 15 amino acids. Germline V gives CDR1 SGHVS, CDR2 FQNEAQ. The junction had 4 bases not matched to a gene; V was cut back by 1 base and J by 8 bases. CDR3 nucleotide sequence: TGTGCCAGCAGCTTAGGACAGGGGGCAAGCGAAAAACTGTTTTTT. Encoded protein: CASSLGQGASEKLFF.

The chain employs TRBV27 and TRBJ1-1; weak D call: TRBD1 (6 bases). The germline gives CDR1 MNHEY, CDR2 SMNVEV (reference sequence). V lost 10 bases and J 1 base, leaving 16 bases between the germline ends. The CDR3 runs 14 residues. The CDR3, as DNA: TGTGCCACCACGAGGGGGATAGGGAACACTGAAGCTTTCTTT. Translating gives CATTRGIGNTEAFF.

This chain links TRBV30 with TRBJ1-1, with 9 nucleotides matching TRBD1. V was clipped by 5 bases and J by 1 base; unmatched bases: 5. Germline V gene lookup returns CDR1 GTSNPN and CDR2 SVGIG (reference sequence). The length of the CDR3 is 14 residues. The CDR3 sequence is CAWEPGQGNTEAFF. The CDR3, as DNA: TGTGCCTGGGAACCGGGACAGGGGAACACTGAAGCTTTCTTT. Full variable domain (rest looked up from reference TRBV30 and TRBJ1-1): SQTIHQWPATLVQPVGSPLSLECTVEGTSNPNLYWYRQAAGRGLQLLFYSVGIGQISSEVPQNLSASRPQDRQFILSSKKLLLSDSGFYLCAWEPGQGNTEAFFGQGTRLTVV.

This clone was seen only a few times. The CDR3: CSVRSWGGGYEQYF. The CDR3, as DNA: TGCAGCGTCCGAAGCTGGGGTGGAGGCTACGAGCAGTACTTC. The V gene is TRBV29-1, the J gene TRBJ2-7; possibly TRBD2 for D (5 bases). Germline V gives CDR1 SQVTM, CDR2 ANQGSEA. This CDR3 has 14 amino acids. Trimming removed 6 bases at V and 3 bases at J, with 18 bases between.

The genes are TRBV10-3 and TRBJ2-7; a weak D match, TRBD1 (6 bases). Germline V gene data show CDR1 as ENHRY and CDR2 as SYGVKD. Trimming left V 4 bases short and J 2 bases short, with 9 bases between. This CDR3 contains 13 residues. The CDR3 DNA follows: TGTGCCATCAGTGGGACAGATACCTACGAGCAGTACTTC. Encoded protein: CAISGTDTYEQYF.

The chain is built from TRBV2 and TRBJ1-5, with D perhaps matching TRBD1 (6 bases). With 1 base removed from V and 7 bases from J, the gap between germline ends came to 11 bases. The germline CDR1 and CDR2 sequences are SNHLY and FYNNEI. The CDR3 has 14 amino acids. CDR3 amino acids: CASSEGQGMQPQHF. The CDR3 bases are TGTGCCAGCAGTGAAGGTCAGGGGATGCAGCCCCAGCATTTT. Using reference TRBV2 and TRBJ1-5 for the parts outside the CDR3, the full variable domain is EPEVTQTPSHQVTQMGQEVILRCVPISNHLYFYWYRQILGQKVEFLVSFYNNEISEKSEIFDDQFSVERPDGSNFTLKIRSTKLEDSAMYFCASSEGQGMQPQHFGDGTRLSIL.

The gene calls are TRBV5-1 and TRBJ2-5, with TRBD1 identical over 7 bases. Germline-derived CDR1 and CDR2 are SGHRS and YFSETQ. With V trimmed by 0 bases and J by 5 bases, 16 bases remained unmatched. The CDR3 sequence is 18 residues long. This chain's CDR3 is CASSLAKGTAREYETQYF. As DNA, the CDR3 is TGCGCCAGCAGCTTGGCGAAAGGGACAGCCAGGGAGTACGAGACCCAGTACTTC.

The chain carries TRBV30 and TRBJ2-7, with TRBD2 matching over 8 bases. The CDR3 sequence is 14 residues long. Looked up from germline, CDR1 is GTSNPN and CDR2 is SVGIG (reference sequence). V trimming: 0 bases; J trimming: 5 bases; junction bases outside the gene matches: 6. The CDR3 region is CAWSVSSGGHEQYF. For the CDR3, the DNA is TGTGCCTGGAGTGTATCGAGCGGGGGTCACGAGCAGTACTTC.

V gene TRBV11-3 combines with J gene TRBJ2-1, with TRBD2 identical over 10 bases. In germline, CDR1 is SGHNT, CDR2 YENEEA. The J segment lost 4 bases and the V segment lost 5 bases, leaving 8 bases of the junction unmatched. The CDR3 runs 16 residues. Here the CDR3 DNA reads TGTGCCAGCAGCCTCGGAGCGGGAGGGGGTTACAATGAGCAGTTCTTC. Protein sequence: CASSLGAGGGYNEQFF.

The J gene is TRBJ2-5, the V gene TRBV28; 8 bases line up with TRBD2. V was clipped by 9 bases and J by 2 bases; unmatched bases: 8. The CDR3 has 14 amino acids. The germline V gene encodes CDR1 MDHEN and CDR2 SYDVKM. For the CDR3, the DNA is TGTGCCAGTAGAGGAACGGGAGGGCAAGAGACCCAGTACTTC. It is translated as CASRGTGGQETQYF.